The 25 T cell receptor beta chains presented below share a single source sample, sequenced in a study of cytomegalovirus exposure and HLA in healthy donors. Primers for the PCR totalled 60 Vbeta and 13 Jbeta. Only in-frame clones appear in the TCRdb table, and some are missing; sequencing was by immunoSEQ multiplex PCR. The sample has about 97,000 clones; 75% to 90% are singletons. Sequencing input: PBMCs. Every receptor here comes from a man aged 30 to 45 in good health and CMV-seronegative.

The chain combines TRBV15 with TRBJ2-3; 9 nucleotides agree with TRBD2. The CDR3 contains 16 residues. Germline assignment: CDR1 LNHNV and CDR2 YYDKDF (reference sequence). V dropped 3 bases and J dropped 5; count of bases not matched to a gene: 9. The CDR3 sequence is CATSRERGAYQDTQYF. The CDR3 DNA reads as TGTGCCACCAGCAGGGAGCGGGGGGCGTACCAAGATACGCAGTATTTT.

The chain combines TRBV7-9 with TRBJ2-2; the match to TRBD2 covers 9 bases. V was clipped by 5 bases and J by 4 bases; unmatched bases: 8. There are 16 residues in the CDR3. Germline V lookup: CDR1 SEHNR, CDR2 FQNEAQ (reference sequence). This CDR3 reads CASSPGLAGPTGELFF. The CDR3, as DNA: TGTGCCAGCAGCCCCGGGCTAGCGGGGCCCACCGGGGAGCTGTTTTTT.

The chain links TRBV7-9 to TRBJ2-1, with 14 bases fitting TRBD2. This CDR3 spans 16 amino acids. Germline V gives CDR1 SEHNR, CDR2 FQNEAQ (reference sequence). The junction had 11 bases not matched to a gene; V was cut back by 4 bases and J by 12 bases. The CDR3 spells CASSYPTSGRDLGQFF. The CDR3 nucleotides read TGTGCCAGCAGCTACCCGACTAGCGGGAGGGATTTGGGGCAGTTCTTC.

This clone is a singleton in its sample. The CDR3 here is CASGLTGGSGYTF. CDR3 DNA sequence: TGTGCCAGCGGCCTAACAGGGGGCAGTGGCTACACCTTC. The rearrangement joins TRBV6-1 to TRBJ1-2; 9 nucleotides line up with TRBD1. V lost 8 bases to trimming and J lost 7 bases; unmatched junction nucleotides: 8. Germline lookup yields CDR1 MNHNS and CDR2 SASEGT. CDR3 length equals 13 residues.

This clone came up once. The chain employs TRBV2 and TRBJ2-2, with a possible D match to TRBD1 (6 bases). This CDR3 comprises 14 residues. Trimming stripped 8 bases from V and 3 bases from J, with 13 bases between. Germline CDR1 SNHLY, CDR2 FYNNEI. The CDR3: CASSPRTDTGELFF. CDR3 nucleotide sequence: TGTGCCAGCTCCCCTAGGACAGACACCGGGGAGCTGTTTTTT.

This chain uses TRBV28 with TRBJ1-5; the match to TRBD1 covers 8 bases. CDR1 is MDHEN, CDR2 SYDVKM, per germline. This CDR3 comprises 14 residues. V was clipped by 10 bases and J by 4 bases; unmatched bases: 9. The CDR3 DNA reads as TGTGCCATCCTTTCGGACAGGGAAAATCAGCCCCAGCATTTT. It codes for CAILSDRENQPQHF.

The CDR3 nucleotides read TGTGCCAGCAGTCAAACTACCGACGGTTCTGGCTACACCTTC. Its protein product is CASSQTTDGSGYTF. The V and J genes are TRBV2 and TRBJ1-2; unclear D gene. The CDR3 has 14 residues. In germline, CDR1 is SNHLY, CDR2 FYNNEI. The V and J ends lost 5 bases and 7 bases respectively, with 17 bases between them.

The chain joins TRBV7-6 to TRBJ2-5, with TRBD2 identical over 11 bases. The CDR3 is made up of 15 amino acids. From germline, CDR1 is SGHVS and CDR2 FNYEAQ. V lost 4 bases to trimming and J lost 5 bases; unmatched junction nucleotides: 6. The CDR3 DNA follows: TGTGCCAGCAGCTCCCGTACTAGCGGGGGTGAGACCCAGTACTTC. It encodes CASSSRTSGGETQYF. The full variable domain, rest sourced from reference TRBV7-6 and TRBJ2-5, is GAGVSQSPRYKVTKRGQDVALRCDPISGHVSLYWYRQALGQGPEFLTYFNYEAQQDKSGLPNDRFSAERPEGSISTLTIQRTEQRDSAMYRCASSSRTSGGETQYFGPGTRLLVL.

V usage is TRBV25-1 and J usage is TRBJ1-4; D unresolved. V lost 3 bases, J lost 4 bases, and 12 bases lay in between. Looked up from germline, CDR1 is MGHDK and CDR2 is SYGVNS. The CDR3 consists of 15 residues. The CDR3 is CASSDSSLLNEKLFF. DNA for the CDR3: TGTGCCAGCAGTGATAGTAGCCTGCTTAATGAAAAACTGTTTTTT.

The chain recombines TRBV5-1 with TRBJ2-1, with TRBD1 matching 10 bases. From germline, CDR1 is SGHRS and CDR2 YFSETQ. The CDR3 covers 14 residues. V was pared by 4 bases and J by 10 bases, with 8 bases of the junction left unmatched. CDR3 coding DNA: TGCGCCAGCAGCCAAGACAGGGGGCTGGGGGAGCAGTTCTTC. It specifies CASSQDRGLGEQFF.

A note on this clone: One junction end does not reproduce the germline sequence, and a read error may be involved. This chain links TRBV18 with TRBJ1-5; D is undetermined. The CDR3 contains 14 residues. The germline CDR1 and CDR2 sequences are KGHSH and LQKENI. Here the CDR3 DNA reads TGTGCCAGCTCATCGACCCCTAGCAATCATCCCCAGCATTTT. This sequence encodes CASSSTPSNHPQHF.

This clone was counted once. CDR3 DNA sequence: TGTGCCAGCTCACGGACAGGGAAATTTTATGGCTACACCTTC. This sequence encodes CASSRTGKFYGYTF. The V and J genes are TRBV18 and TRBJ1-2, with 8 bases fitting TRBD1. CDR1 and CDR2 from the germline V gene are KGHSH and LQKENI. There are 14 residues in the CDR3. V was clipped by 4 bases and J by 5 bases; unmatched bases: 6.

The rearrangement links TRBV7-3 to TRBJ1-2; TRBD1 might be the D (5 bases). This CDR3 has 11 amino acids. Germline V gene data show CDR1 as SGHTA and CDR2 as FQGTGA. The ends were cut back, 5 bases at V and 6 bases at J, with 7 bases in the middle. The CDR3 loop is CASSEGDGYTF. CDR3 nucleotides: TGTGCCAGCAGCGAAGGGGATGGCTACACCTTC. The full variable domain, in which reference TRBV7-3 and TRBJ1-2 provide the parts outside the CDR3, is GAGVSQTPSNKVTEKGKYVELRCDPISGHTALYWYRQSLGQGPEFLIYFQGTGAADDSGLPNDRFFAVRPEGSVSTLKIQRTERGDSAVYLCASSEGDGYTFGSGTRLTVV.

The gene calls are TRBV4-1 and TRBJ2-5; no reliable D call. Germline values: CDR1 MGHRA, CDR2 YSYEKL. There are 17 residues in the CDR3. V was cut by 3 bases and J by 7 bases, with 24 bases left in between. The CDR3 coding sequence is TGCGCCAGCAGCCACTCCTTCGAGACTTCTCTGATGGGGACCCAGTACTTC. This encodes CASSHSFETSLMGTQYF.

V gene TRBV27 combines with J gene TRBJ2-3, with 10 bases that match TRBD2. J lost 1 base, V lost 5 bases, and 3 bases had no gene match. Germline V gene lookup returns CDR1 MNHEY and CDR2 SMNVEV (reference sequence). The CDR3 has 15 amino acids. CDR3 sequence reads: CASSGGTSGTDTQYF. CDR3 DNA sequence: TGTGCCAGCAGTGGTGGGACTAGCGGCACAGATACGCAGTATTTT.

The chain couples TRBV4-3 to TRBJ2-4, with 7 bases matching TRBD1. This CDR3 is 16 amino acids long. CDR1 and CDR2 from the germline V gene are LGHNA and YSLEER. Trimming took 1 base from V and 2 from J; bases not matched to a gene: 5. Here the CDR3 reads CASSQARQGSKNIQYF. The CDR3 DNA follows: TGCGCCAGCAGCCAAGCTCGACAGGGATCCAAAAACATTCAGTACTTC.

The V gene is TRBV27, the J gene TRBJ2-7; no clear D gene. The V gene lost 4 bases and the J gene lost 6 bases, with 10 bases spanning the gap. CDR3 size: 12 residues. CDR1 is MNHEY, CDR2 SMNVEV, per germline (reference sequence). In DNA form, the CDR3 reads TGTGCCAGCAGTTCTCCCCCAGGCGAGCAGTACTTC. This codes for CASSSPPGEQYF.

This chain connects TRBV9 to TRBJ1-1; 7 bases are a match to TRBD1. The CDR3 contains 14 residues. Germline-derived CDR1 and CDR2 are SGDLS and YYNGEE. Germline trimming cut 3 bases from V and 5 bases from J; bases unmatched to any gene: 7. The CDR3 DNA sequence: TGTGCCAGCAGCGGATCGGGACAGTTGACTGAAGCTTTCTTT. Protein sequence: CASSGSGQLTEAFF. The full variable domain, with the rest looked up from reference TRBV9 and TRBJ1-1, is DSGVTQTPKHLITATGQRVTLRCSPRSGDLSVYWYQQSLDQGLQFLIQYYNGEERAKGNILERFSAQQFPDLHSELNLSSLELGDSALYFCASSGSGQLTEAFFGQGTRLTVV.

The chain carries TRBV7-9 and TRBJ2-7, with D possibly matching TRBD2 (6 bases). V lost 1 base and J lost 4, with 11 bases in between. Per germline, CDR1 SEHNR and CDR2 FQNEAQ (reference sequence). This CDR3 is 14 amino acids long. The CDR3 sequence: CASSLGRETYEQYF. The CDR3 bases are TGTGCCAGCAGCTTAGGTCGGGAGACGTACGAGCAGTACTTC.

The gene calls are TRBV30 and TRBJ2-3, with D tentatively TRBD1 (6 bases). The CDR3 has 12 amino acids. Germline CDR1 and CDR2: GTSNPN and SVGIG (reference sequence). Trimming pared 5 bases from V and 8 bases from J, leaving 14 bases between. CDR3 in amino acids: CAWDLGQTTQYF. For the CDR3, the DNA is TGTGCCTGGGACCTAGGACAGACTACGCAGTATTTT.

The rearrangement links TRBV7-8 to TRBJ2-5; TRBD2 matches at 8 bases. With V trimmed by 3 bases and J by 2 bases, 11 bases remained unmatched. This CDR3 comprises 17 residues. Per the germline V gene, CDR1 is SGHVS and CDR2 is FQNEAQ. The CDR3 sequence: CASSFYPSGTSQETQYF. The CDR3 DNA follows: TGTGCCAGCAGCTTTTACCCCTCCGGGACTAGTCAAGAGACCCAGTACTTC.

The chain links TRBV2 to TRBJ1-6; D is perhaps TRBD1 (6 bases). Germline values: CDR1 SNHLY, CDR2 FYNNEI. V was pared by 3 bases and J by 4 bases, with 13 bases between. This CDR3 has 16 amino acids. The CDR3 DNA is TGTGCCAGCAGTGATGCGTGGGGGCTGTATAATTCACCCCTCCACTTT. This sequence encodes CASSDAWGLYNSPLHF.

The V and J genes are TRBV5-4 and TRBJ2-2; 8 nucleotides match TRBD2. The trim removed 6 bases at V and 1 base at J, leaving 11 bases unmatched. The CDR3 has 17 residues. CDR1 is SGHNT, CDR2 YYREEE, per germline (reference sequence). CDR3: CASTLRSAGGNTGELFF. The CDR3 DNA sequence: TGTGCCAGCACCCTCCGGAGTGCGGGAGGGAACACCGGGGAGCTGTTTTTT.

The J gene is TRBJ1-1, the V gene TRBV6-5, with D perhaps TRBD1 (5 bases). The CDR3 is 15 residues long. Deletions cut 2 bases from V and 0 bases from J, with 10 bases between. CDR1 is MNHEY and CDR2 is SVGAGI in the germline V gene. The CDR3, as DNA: TGTGCCAGCAGTTACGCCCGGGGGGTGAACACTGAAGCTTTCTTT. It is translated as CASSYARGVNTEAFF.

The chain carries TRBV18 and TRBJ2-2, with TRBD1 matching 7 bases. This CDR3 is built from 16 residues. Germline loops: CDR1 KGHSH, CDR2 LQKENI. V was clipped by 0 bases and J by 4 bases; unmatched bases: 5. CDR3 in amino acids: CASSPPNQGVTGELFF. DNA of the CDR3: TGTGCCAGCTCACCACCGAATCAGGGGGTCACCGGGGAGCTGTTTTTT. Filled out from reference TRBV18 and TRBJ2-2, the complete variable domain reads NAGVMQNPRHLVRRRGQEARLRCSPMKGHSHVYWYRQLPEEGLKFMVYLQKENIIDESGMPKERFSAEFPKEGPSILRIQQVVRGDSAAYFCASSPPNQGVTGELFFGEGSRLTVL.